These 31 T cell receptor beta chains came from one sample sequenced in a study of shared clonotypes between healthy human individuals. Data came from immunoSEQ multiplex PCR; TCRdb stores just in-frame clones and leaves some out. The sample has millions of clones, approximately 94% seen once. Sequenced input: naive CD4+ T cells sorted from blood. Indicated subset: CD45RA+ positively selected. The receptors were gathered from a young man in good health.

The CDR3 reads CASSQEAGQGRKETQYF. DNA for the CDR3: TGTGCCAGCAGCCAAGAGGCGGGACAGGGAAGGAAAGAGACCCAGTACTTC. The rearrangement joins TRBV14 to TRBJ2-5; TRBD1 aligns across 9 bases. The J segment lost 3 bases and the V segment lost 0 bases, leaving 8 bases of the junction unmatched. CDR1 SGHDN and CDR2 FVKESK come from the germline V gene. This CDR3 has 17 amino acids.

This chain connects TRBV10-3 to TRBJ2-5; unclear D gene. V was clipped by 6 bases and J by 3 bases, with 5 bases between them. The germline V gene has CDR1 ENHRY and CDR2 SYGVKD. The CDR3 is 11 amino acids. CDR3 region: CAIRLEETQYF. The CDR3, as DNA: TGTGCCATCAGGCTAGAAGAGACCCAGTACTTC.

V usage is TRBV4-3 and J usage is TRBJ2-7; maybe TRBD1 (6 bases). The germline V gene has CDR1 LGHNA and CDR2 YSLEER. The CDR3 totals 14 residues. V was clipped by 0 bases and J by 3 bases, with 9 bases between them. The CDR3 DNA sequence: TGCGCCAGCAGCCAAGAGACAGGACGCTACGAGCAGTACTTC. Protein product: CASSQETGRYEQYF.

The chain has TRBV7-2 and TRBJ2-5; 7 nucleotides align to TRBD2. V shed 5 bases, J shed 5 bases, and the junction held 11 bases outside the gene matches. The CDR3 contains 15 residues. Germline V gives CDR1 SGHTA, CDR2 FQGNSA. The CDR3 loop is CASSPRGRVGETQYF. In nucleotides, the CDR3 is TGTGCCAGCAGCCCACGGGGGAGGGTAGGTGAGACCCAGTACTTC. Full variable domain (outside the CDR3, taken from reference TRBV7-2 and TRBJ2-5): GAGVSQSPSNKVTEKGKDVELRCDPISGHTALYWYRQSLGQGLEFLIYFQGNSAPDKSGLPSDRFSAERTGGSVSTLTIQRTQQEDSAVYLCASSPRGRVGETQYFGPGTRLLVL.

J is TRBJ1-5 and V is TRBV2; TRBD1 matches 7 bases. This CDR3 is built from 14 residues. CDR1 is SNHLY, CDR2 FYNNEI, per germline. The ends lost 8 bases at V and 4 bases at J; junction bases unmatched: 8. CDR3 in DNA: TGTGCCAGCGCTCGGGACAGCGAAAATCAGCCCCAGCATTTT. Its protein is CASARDSENQPQHF. Complete variable domain (other parts from reference TRBV2 and TRBJ1-5): EPEVTQTPSHQVTQMGQEVILRCVPISNHLYFYWYRQILGQKVEFLVSFYNNEISEKSEIFDDQFSVERPDGSNFTLKIRSTKLEDSAMYFCASARDSENQPQHFGDGTRLSIL.

This rearrangement joins TRBV5-4 to TRBJ2-3, with 13 positions matching TRBD2. V was pared by 2 bases and J by 0 bases, with 12 bases of the junction left unmatched. Per germline, CDR1 SGHNT and CDR2 YYREEE (reference sequence). There are 20 residues in the CDR3. As DNA, the CDR3 is TGTGCCAGCAGCTTCTTTAGGTGGACTAGCGGGGGCAAAAGCACAGATACGCAGTATTTT. Protein sequence: CASSFFRWTSGGKSTDTQYF. The full variable domain, with the rest looked up from reference TRBV5-4 and TRBJ2-3, is ETGVTQSPTHLIKTRGQQVTLRCSSQSGHNTVSWYQQALGQGPQFIFQYYREEENGRGNFPPRFSGLQFPNYSSELNVNALELDDSALYLCASSFFRWTSGGKSTDTQYFGPGTRLTVL.

This sequence joins TRBV5-1 and TRBJ2-3, with D hard to call. The CDR3 has 13 residues. Germline V lookup: CDR1 SGHRS, CDR2 YFSETQ. V lost 3 bases, J lost 4 bases, and 9 bases lay in between. The chain's CDR3 is CASSYYSADTQYF. The CDR3 coding sequence is TGCGCCAGCAGCTACTACTCCGCAGATACGCAGTATTTT.

This clone was detected once. The chain employs TRBV10-3 and TRBJ2-7, with D perhaps TRBD2 (6 bases). Germline V gives CDR1 ENHRY, CDR2 SYGVKD. CDR3 size: 19 residues. Trimming shortened V by 2 bases and J by 4 bases, and 27 bases separated the two germline ends. The CDR3 DNA sequence: TGTGCCATCAGTGAGGGTGGGACTTGGGACCATTTGCGTTCTTACGAGCAGTACTTC. Protein: CAISEGGTWDHLRSYEQYF.

This rearrangement joins TRBV5-4 to TRBJ2-3; 8 bases agree with TRBD1. CDR3 length equals 16 residues. The germline gives CDR1 SGHNT, CDR2 YYREEE (reference sequence). V was pared by 2 bases and J by 0 bases, with 5 bases of the junction left unmatched. CDR3 protein: CASSLQGVTSTDTQYF. The CDR3 DNA sequence: TGTGCCAGCAGCTTACAGGGGGTAACTAGCACAGATACGCAGTATTTT. The entire variable domain, with the rest obtained from reference TRBV5-4 and TRBJ2-3, is as follows: ETGVTQSPTHLIKTRGQQVTLRCSSQSGHNTVSWYQQALGQGPQFIFQYYREEENGRGNFPPRFSGLQFPNYSSELNVNALELDDSALYLCASSLQGVTSTDTQYFGPGTRLTVL.

The CDR3 nucleotides read TGTGCCAGCAGCTTAGGTCCAGATTCCTATGGCTACACCTTC. Protein: CASSLGPDSYGYTF. V gene TRBV7-2 combines with J gene TRBJ1-2, with D unclear. Trimming cost V 1 base and J 4 bases, with 10 bases left between them. Germline loops: CDR1 SGHTA, CDR2 FQGNSA. The CDR3 has 14 amino acids. The variable domain in full, completed from reference TRBV7-2 and TRBJ1-2, reads GAGVSQSPSNKVTEKGKDVELRCDPISGHTALYWYRQSLGQGLEFLIYFQGNSAPDKSGLPSDRFSAERTGGSVSTLTIQRTQQEDSAVYLCASSLGPDSYGYTFGSGTRLTVV.

The chain combines TRBV4-1 with TRBJ2-3; D call uncertain. V was clipped by 2 bases and J by 4 bases, with 19 bases between them. Per germline, CDR1 MGHRA and CDR2 YSYEKL. The CDR3 covers 17 residues. The DNA for the CDR3 is TGCGCCAGCAGCCAAATGACACCCCTTATTGCCCCAGATACGCAGTATTTT. It encodes CASSQMTPLIAPDTQYF.

V and J are TRBV6-7 and TRBJ1-1, with a tentative D call TRBD1 (6 bases). Being an ORF, TRBV6-7 has a function that is uncertain. V was pared by 7 bases and J by 2 bases, with 14 bases between. The CDR3 loop spans 14 amino acids. CDR3 nucleotide sequence: TGTGCCAGCACCCTCCCAGGGGAAAACACTGAAGCTTTCTTT. Translating gives CASTLPGENTEAFF.

The chain uses TRBV7-6 and TRBJ2-5; TRBD2 agrees at 9 bases. Germline assignment: CDR1 SGHVS and CDR2 FNYEAQ. The CDR3 has 16 residues. Losses at the gene ends were 5 bases for V and 4 bases for J; bases not matched to a gene: 11. The CDR3 DNA follows: TGTGCCAGCAGCCCCCCTAGAGCTAGCGGGATAGAGACCCAGTACTTC. Amino acids: CASSPPRASGIETQYF. Together with reference TRBV7-6 and TRBJ2-5, the CDR3 gives the full variable domain: GAGVSQSPRYKVTKRGQDVALRCDPISGHVSLYWYRQALGQGPEFLTYFNYEAQQDKSGLPNDRFSAERPEGSISTLTIQRTEQRDSAMYRCASSPPRASGIETQYFGPGTRLLVL.

This chain connects TRBV25-1 to TRBJ1-4; a weak D match, TRBD1 (6 bases). The V end lost 3 bases, the J end lost 6 bases, and 17 bases lay between the germline ends. CDR3 size: 16 residues. Germline CDR1 MGHDK, CDR2 SYGVNS. CDR3 loop: CASSDLLRGGDEKLFF. The CDR3 nucleotides are TGTGCCAGCAGTGACCTCCTGAGGGGGGGAGATGAAAAACTGTTTTTT. The whole variable domain, remainder taken from reference TRBV25-1 and TRBJ1-4, is EADIYQTPRYLVIGTGKKITLECSQTMGHDKMYWYQQDPGMELHLIHYSYGVNSTEKGDLSSESTVSRIRTEHFPLTLESARPSHTSQYLCASSDLLRGGDEKLFFGSGTQLSVL.

The rearrangement links TRBV5-1 to TRBJ2-2; 7 bases fit TRBD1. Losses at the gene ends were 3 bases for V and 3 bases for J; bases not matched to a gene: 2. Germline CDR1 and CDR2: SGHRS and YFSETQ. This CDR3 contains 14 residues. CDR3 bases: TGCGCCAGCAGCTCGGGACAGTACACCGGGGAGCTGTTTTTT. Protein sequence: CASSSGQYTGELFF.

A single count supports this clone. Other DNA sequences of this sample code for an identical CDR3. The chain uses TRBV18 and TRBJ2-2; no firm D call. The ends were cut back, 6 bases at V and 0 bases at J, with 2 bases in the middle. The germline gives CDR1 KGHSH, CDR2 LQKENI. The CDR3 extends over 12 amino acids. CDR3 in amino acids: CASSPNTGELFF. In nucleotides, the CDR3 is TGTGCCAGCTCGCCGAACACCGGGGAGCTGTTTTTT.

The chain joins TRBV6-4 to TRBJ2-3, with 12 nucleotides matching TRBD1. The CDR3 spans 14 residues. The V gene end was trimmed by 5 bases and the J gene end by 6 bases; junction bases not matched to a gene: 3. CDR1 MRHNA and CDR2 SNTAGT come from the germline V gene. The CDR3 DNA sequence: TGTGCCAGCAGTTCCGGGACAGGGGGCGATACGCAGTATTTT. Amino acids: CASSSGTGGDTQYF.

A word on this clone: In the same sample, other DNA sequences code for this CDR3. The rearrangement joins TRBV7-9 to TRBJ2-7; 8 nucleotides match TRBD1. J was trimmed by 2 bases and V by 5 bases; bases with no gene match: 8. This CDR3 has 15 amino acids. Per germline, CDR1 SEHNR and CDR2 FQNEAQ (reference sequence). CDR3 bases: TGTGCCAGCAGCATCGGACAGGGTTCGACCTACGAGCAGTACTTC. Translated: CASSIGQGSTYEQYF.

The rearrangement links TRBV4-1 to TRBJ2-7, with D possibly matching TRBD2 (5 bases). Trimming removed 5 bases from V and 0 bases from J, with 11 bases in between. CDR1 and CDR2 (germline): MGHRA, YSYEKL. The length of the CDR3 is 14 residues. The CDR3 spells CASSDLGVSYEQYF. CDR3 bases: TGCGCCAGCAGCGACCTGGGAGTCTCCTACGAGCAGTACTTC.

The rearrangement joins TRBV4-3 to TRBJ2-1; possibly TRBD2 for D (6 bases). V lost 0 bases, J lost 12 bases, and 15 bases lay in between. Germline CDR1 reads LGHNA; CDR2 reads YSLEER. The CDR3 is 14 amino acids. The CDR3: CASSQERTKGGQFF. The CDR3 bases are TGCGCCAGCAGCCAAGAAAGGACTAAAGGCGGGCAGTTCTTC.

The chain joins TRBV14 to TRBJ2-5; TRBD2 is a possible D gene (6 bases). V shed 1 base and J shed 7 bases, with 16 bases lying between them. Germline V lookup: CDR1 SGHDN, CDR2 FVKESK. This CDR3 has 15 residues. CDR3 amino acids: CASSQVPLALGTQYF. The CDR3 bases are TGTGCCAGCAGCCAAGTGCCACTAGCTCTTGGGACCCAGTACTTC.

The chain employs TRBV6-1 and TRBJ1-2; possible D gene TRBD1, 6 bases. Germline-derived CDR1 and CDR2 are MNHNS and SASEGT. This CDR3 comprises 13 residues. Trimming pared 6 bases from V and 10 bases from J, leaving 18 bases between. In DNA, the CDR3 is TGTGCCAGCAGGGGATCGGGGGCGAGATCCTACACCTTC. Encoded protein: CASRGSGARSYTF.

CDR3 nucleotide sequence: TGTGCCTGGAGCGCTCCCTCCACTATCTCTGGGGCCAACGTCCTGACTTTC. This encodes CAWSAPSTISGANVLTF. The J gene is TRBJ2-6, the V gene TRBV30; D unresolved. The V end lost 3 bases, the J end lost 0 bases, and 15 bases lay between the germline ends. There are 17 residues in the CDR3. Looked up from germline, CDR1 is GTSNPN and CDR2 is SVGIG (reference sequence).

The chain links TRBV29-1 to TRBJ2-7; 7 positions agree with TRBD2. The germline V gene has CDR1 SQVTM and CDR2 ANQGSEA. J gave up 7 bases and V 4 bases, and 10 bases lay outside the gene matches. The CDR3 runs to 13 residues. CDR3 sequence reads: CSVGKGGLKEQYF. The DNA for the CDR3 is TGCAGCGTTGGGAAGGGAGGGCTTAAGGAGCAGTACTTC.

This chain joins TRBV7-3 and TRBJ2-2; possibly TRBD1 or TRBD2 for D (5 bases each). Germline-derived CDR1 and CDR2 are SGHTA and FQGTGA. The CDR3 runs to 14 residues. V lost 8 bases and J 0 bases, leaving 10 bases between the germline ends. This CDR3 reads CASRLGANTGELFF. The CDR3 nucleotides read TGTGCCAGCCGCCTGGGGGCGAACACCGGGGAGCTGTTTTTT.

This chain uses TRBV6-7 with TRBJ2-5; TRBD1 agrees at 10 bases. TRBV6-7 is sorted into the ORF group, with uncertain function. The CDR3 consists of 14 residues. Unmatched junction bases numbered 8, after V lost 7 bases and J lost 6 bases. CDR3 residues: CASTPGTGDKTQYF. In nucleotides, the CDR3 is TGTGCCAGCACCCCCGGGACAGGGGACAAGACCCAGTACTTC.

For this clone: This CDR3 is also generated by other DNA sequences in the sample. This rearrangement joins TRBV5-4 to TRBJ2-3; D is possibly TRBD2 (6 bases). Trimming took off 4 bases at V and 1 base at J, with 13 bases between the two ends. CDR1 is SGHNT, CDR2 YYREEE, per germline (reference sequence). The CDR3 is made up of 15 amino acids. This CDR3 reads CASSAQGGGTDTQYF. In DNA, the CDR3 is TGTGCCAGCAGCGCTCAGGGCGGGGGCACAGATACGCAGTATTTT.

The J gene is TRBJ1-2, the V gene TRBV5-4, with 8 bases lining up with TRBD1. Looked up from germline, CDR1 is SGHNT and CDR2 is YYREEE (reference sequence). The CDR3 loop spans 15 amino acids. Trimming removed 4 bases from V and 2 bases from J; junction bases left unmatched: 7. CDR3 loop: CASSRRTGQNYGYTF. Written as DNA, the CDR3 is TGTGCCAGCAGCCGACGGACAGGGCAGAACTATGGCTACACCTTC.

Note on this clone: The same CDR3 can be traced to other DNA sequences in this sample. This chain uses TRBV7-2 with TRBJ2-2; unclear D gene. V was shortened by 2 bases and J by 9 bases, with 4 bases between the two germline ends. CDR3 length: 11 residues. CDR1 and CDR2 from the germline V gene are SGHTA and FQGNSA. This chain's CDR3 is CASSLSRELFF. The CDR3, as DNA: TGTGCCAGCAGCTTATCCCGGGAGCTGTTTTTT.

J is TRBJ1-2 and V is TRBV6-6; tentatively, D is TRBD1 (6 bases). The CDR3 contains 14 residues. Germline CDR1 reads MNHNY; CDR2 reads SVGAGI (reference sequence). V was cut by 1 base and J by 7 bases, with 13 bases left in between. CDR3 bases: TGTGCCAGCAGTTACTTAGATGAAGGGGGTGGCTACACCTTC. Protein sequence: CASSYLDEGGGYTF.

The chain employs TRBV19 and TRBJ2-2; 8 positions match TRBD1. The CDR3 totals 15 residues. CDR1 is LNHDA and CDR2 is SQIVND in the germline V gene (reference sequence). V lost 6 bases to trimming and J lost 5 bases; unmatched junction nucleotides: 8. The DNA of the CDR3 is TGTGCCAGTAGCATCCGGACAGGGACTACCGGGGAGCTGTTTTTT. It specifies CASSIRTGTTGELFF.